This T cell receptor beta chain came from a study of OX40 agonist ivuxolimab in advanced cancers. Data came from immunoSEQ multiplex PCR; TCRdb stores just in-frame clones and leaves some out. Seen here are fewer than 90,000 clones, about 91% observed once, and the top ten hold about 2.5%. This CDR3 contains 14 residues. Germline V gene sequence: CDR1 SGHTA, CDR2 FQGTGA. Deletions cut 7 bases from V and 1 base from J, with 14 bases between. The specimen comprised CD4+ or CD8+ T cells sorted from blood, sampled in a trial of the OX40 agonist ivuxolimab. The TCR sequence derives from an adult with an advanced solid tumor such as melanoma, head and neck, liver or kidney cancer. This chain joins TRBV7-3 and TRBJ2-7; D is unresolved. This CDR3 reads CASIGRRFSYEQYF. The CDR3 DNA follows: TGTGCCAGCATAGGACGGCGGTTTTCCTACGAGCAGTACTTC.